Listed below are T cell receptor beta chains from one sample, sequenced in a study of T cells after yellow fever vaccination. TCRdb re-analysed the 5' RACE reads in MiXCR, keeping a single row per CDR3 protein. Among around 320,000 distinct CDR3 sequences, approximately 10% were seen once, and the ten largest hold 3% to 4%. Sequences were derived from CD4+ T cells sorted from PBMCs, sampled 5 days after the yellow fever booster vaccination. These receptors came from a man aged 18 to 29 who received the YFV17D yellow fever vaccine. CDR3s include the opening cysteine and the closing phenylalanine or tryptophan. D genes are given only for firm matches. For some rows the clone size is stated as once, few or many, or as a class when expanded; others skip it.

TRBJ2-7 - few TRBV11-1 TGTGCCAGCAGCTTTTCCCGCTACTACGAGCAGTACTTC CASSFSRYYEQYF
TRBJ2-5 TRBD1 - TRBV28 TGTGCCAGCAGCAGAGGGGGCACCCACCAAGAGACCCAGTACTTC CASSRGGTHQETQYF
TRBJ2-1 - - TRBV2 TGTGCAGGGGGTCCCTACAATGAGCAGTTCTTC CAGGPYNEQFF
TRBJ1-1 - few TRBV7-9 TGTGCCAGCAGCTTAGGTAGGAGCAAGGCTTTCTTT CASSLGRSKAFF
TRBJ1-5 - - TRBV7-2 TGTGCCAGCAGATTCGGACAGTATAGCAATCAGCCCCAGCATTTT CASRFGQYSNQPQHF
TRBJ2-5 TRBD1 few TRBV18 TGTGCCAGCTCACCCCCGGGACAGGGGAGGAAAGAGACCCAGTACTTC CASSPPGQGRKETQYF
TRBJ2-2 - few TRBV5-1 TGCGCCAGCAGCTTGGAAGTCACCGGGGAGCTGTTTTTT CASSLEVTGELFF
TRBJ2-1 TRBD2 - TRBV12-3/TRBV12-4 TGTGCCAGCAGTTTAGGTGGGGGACTAGGGAGTATCGAGCAGTTCTTC CASSLGGGLGSIEQFF
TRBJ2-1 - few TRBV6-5 TGTGCCAGCAGTTACTCTGGGGGGTCCCTCAACAATGAGCAGTTCTTC CASSYSGGSLNNEQFF
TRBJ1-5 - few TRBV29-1 TGCAGCGTTGCCTTCCAGGGCCGTCAGCCCCAGCATTTT CSVAFQGRQPQHF
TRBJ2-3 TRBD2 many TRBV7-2 TGTGCCAGCAGCTTAGTCGGCCTAGCGGGGTCTAGCACAGATACGCAGTATTTT CASSLVGLAGSSTDTQYF
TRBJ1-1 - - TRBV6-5 TGTGCCAGCAGTTACTACCAGCGGGGGTCGGTGAACACTGAAGCTTTCTTT CASSYYQRGSVNTEAFF
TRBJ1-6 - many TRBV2 TGTGCCAGCAGACCGGGATCTATTGATTCACCCCTCCACTTT CASRPGSIDSPLHF
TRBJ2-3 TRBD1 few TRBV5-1 TGCGCCAGCACGACAGGGGGCTTCTACACAGATACGCAGTATTTT CASTTGGFYTDTQYF
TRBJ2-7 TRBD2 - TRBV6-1 TGTGCCAGCAGTTCCCGTGGACTAGCTGACTCCTCCTACGAGCAGTACTTC CASSSRGLADSSYEQYF
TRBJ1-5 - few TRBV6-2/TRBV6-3 TGTGCCAGCAGTAGGGCTTGGTCGGGGATCGGAGTCAATCAGCCCCAGCATTTT CASSRAWSGIGVNQPQHF
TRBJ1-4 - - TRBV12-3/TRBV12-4 TGTGCCAGCAGTATAACAGGGATAAGGGAAAAACTGTTTTTT CASSITGIREKLFF
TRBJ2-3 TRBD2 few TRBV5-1 TGCGCCAGCAGGGATGGACTAGCGTCAGATACGCAGTATTTT CASRDGLASDTQYF
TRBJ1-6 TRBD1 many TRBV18 TGTGCCAGCTCACCTTTGGGACAGGGTGATTCACCCCTCCACTTT CASSPLGQGDSPLHF
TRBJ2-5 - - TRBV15 TGTGCCACCAGCCCAGGTCTCATAGCGGATCAAGAGACCCAGTACTTC CATSPGLIADQETQYF
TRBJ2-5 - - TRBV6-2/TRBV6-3 TGTGCCAGCATATACCGGGAGACCCAGTACTTC CASIYRETQYF
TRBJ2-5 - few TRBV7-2 TGTGCCAGCAGTTATCGGGCGGGCGGAGAGACCCAGTACTTC CASSYRAGGETQYF
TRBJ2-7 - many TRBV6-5 TGTGCCAGCATGGGGGTGACCTACGAGCAGTACTTC CASMGVTYEQYF
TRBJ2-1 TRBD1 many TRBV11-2 TGTGCCAGCAGCTCGGTGAAGGGACAGGGTTACAATGAGCAGTTCTTC CASSSVKGQGYNEQFF
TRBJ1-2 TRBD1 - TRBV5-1 TGCGCCAGCAGCTTGGACAGGGGGCAGGTTGGCTACACCTTC CASSLDRGQVGYTF
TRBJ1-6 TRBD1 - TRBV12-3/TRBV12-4 TGTGCCAGCAGTTTTTCGGGACAGGGATCCCTCCACTTT CASSFSGQGSLHF
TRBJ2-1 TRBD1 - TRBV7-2 TGTGCCAGCAGCTTAGCGCTCGGGACAGCTTACGAGCAGTTCTTC CASSLALGTAYEQFF
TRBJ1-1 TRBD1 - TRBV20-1 TGCAGTGCTAGGGGGCGGACAGGGACGAACACTGAAGCTTTCTTT CSARGRTGTNTEAFF
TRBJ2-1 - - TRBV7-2 TGTGCCAGCAGCTTACCCCGCCACCCGCCGGTCTTC CASSLPRHPPVF
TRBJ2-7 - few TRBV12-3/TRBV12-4 TGTGCCAGCAGTTTCGGGGAGAGTAGCGAGCAGTACTTC CASSFGESSEQYF
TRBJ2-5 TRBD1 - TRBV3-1 TGTGCCAGCAGCGCCAGGGACAGGGTGGGTGAGACCCAGTACTTC CASSARDRVGETQYF
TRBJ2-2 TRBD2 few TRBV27 TGTGCCAGCAAAAGCGGGGGGGTCGGGGAGCTGTTTTTT CASKSGGVGELFF
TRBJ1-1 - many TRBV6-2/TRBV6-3 TGTGCCAGCAGTTATCTATACACCACTGAAGCTTTCTTT CASSYLYTTEAFF
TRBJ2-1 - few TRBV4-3 TGCGCCAGCAGCCGAGGACGTTCATCGGCCAACAATGAGCAGTTCTTC CASSRGRSSANNEQFF
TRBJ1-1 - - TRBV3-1 TGTGCCAGCAGCCAAGATCGGGGGGCGCGGACTTTCTTT CASSQDRGARTFF
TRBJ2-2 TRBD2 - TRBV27 TGTGCCAGCAGTGGTCAGCAGCGGGGGGGCAACGGGGAGCTGTTTTTT CASSGQQRGGNGELFF
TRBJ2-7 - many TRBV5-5 TGTGCCAGCAGCTTGTACGGGGGGCGAACCTACGAGCAGTACTTC CASSLYGGRTYEQYF
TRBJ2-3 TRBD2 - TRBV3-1 TGTGCCAGCGCCCGGGAGGGCACAGATACGCAGTATTTT CASAREGTDTQYF
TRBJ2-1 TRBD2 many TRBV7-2 TGTGCCAGCAGCTCTCGGACTAGCGGGGGGAATGAGCAGTTCTTC CASSSRTSGGNEQFF
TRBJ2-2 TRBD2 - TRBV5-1 TGCGCCAGCAGCCTACGGACTAGCGGGGGCCTCGCGAACACCGGGGAGCTGTTTTTT CASSLRTSGGLANTGELFF
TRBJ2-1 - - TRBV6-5 TGTGCCAGCAGTTACTCGTGGGCACGGTTGGATGAGCAGTTCTTC CASSYSWARLDEQFF
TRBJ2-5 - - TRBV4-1 TGCGCCAGCAGCCAGGGGGTGGGGGCGAACCAAGAGACCCAGTACTTC CASSQGVGANQETQYF
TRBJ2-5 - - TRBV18 TGTGCCAGCTCACCACCGGGAGCCAAAGAGACCCAGTACTTC CASSPPGAKETQYF
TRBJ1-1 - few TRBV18 TGTGCCAGCTCAGAGGGAGAGAACACTGAAGCTTTCTTT CASSEGENTEAFF
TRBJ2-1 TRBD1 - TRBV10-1 TGCGCCAGCAGTGACACCGGGACAGGGGGGTACAATGAGCAGTTCTTC CASSDTGTGGYNEQFF
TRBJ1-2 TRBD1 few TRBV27 TGTGCCAGCAGTCCTCGGACAGGGGGCTTTACCGGCTATGGCTACACCTTC CASSPRTGGFTGYGYTF
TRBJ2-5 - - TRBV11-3 TGTGCCAGCAGCTTATCCGGGATCCAAGAGACCCAGTACTTC CASSLSGIQETQYF
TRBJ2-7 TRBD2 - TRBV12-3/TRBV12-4 TGTGCCAGCAGTTTTTCGGGACTAGCAATCTACGAGCAGTACTTC CASSFSGLAIYEQYF
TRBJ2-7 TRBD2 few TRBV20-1 TGCAGTGCTAGAGATCTAAGCGGGGGGCGGGACGAGCAGTACTTC CSARDLSGGRDEQYF
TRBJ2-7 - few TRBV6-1 TGTGCCAGCAGTCTAGGACAGCCTTACGAGCAGTACTTC CASSLGQPYEQYF
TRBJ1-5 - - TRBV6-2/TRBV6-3 TGTGCCAGCACGAGGGCTTCAAGCAATCAGCCCCAGCATTTT CASTRASSNQPQHF
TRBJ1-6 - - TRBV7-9 TGTGCCAGCAGCAGCCAAGGACGGGGTAAACCTTCACCCCTCCACTTT CASSSQGRGKPSPLHF
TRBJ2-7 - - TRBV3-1 TGTGCCAGCAGCCAAGAACTCTACGAGCAGTACTTC CASSQELYEQYF
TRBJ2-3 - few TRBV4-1 TGCGCCAGCAGCCAAGGGCACAGCACAGATACGCAGTATTTT CASSQGHSTDTQYF
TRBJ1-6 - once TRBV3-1 TGTGCCAGCAGCCAAGGCTCAAGGGGTGGGGATTCACCCCTCCACTTT CASSQGSRGGDSPLHF